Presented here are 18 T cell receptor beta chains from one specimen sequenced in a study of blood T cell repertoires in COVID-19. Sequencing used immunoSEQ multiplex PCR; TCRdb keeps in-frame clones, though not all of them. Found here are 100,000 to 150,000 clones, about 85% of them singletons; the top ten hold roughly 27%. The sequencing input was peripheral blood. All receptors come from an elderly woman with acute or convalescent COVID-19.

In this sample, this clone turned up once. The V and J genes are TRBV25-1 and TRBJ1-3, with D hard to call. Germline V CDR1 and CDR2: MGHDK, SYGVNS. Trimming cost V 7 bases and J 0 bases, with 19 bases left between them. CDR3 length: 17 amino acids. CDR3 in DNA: TGTGCCAGCACCCGCCCCCGTGCAGGCAACTCTGGAAACACCATATATTTT. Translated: CASTRPRAGNSGNTIYF.

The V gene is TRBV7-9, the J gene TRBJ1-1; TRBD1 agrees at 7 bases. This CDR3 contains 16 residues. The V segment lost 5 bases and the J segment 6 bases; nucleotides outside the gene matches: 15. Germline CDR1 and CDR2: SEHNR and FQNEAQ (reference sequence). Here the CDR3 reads CASSARQGFAEAEAFF. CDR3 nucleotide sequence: TGTGCCAGCAGCGCCAGACAGGGATTCGCGGAGGCTGAAGCTTTCTTT. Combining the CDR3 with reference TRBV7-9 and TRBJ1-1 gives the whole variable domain DTGVSQNPRHKITKRGQNVTFRCDPISEHNRLYWYRQTLGQGPEFLTYFQNEAQLEKSRLLSDRFSAERPKGSFSTLEIQRTEQGDSAMYLCASSARQGFAEAEAFFGQGTRLTVV.

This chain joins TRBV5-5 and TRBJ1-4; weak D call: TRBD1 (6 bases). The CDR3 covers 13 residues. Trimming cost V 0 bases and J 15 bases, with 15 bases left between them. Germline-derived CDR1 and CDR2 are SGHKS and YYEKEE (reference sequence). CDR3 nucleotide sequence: TGTGCCAGCAGCTTGGGAGTCGGGGGGCCCTTGTTTTTT. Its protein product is CASSLGVGGPLFF.

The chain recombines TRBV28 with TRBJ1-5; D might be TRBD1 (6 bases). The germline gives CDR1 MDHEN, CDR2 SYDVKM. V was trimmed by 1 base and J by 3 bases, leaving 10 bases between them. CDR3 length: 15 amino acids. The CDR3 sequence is CASSLYGTHNQPQHF. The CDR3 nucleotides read TGTGCCAGCAGTTTATACGGGACACACAATCAGCCCCAGCATTTT.

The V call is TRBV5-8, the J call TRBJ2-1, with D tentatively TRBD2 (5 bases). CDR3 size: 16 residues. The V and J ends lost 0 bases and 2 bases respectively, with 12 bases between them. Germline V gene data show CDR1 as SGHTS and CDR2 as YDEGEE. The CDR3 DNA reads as TGTGCCAGCAGCTTGGAGTTAGCGTCGGCCTACAATGAGCAGTTCTTC. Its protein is CASSLELASAYNEQFF.

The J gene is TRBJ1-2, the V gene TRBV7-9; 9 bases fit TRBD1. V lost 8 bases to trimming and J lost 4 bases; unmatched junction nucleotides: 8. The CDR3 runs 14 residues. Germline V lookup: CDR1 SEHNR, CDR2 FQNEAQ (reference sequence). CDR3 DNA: TGTGCCAGCGTACAGGGGGCGCATAGCTATGGCTACACCTTC. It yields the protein CASVQGAHSYGYTF.

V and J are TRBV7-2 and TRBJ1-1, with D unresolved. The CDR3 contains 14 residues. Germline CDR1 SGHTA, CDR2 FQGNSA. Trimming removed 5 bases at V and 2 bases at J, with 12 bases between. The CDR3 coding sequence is TGTGCCAGCAGCCCGGACGGGGTAAACACTGAAGCTTTCTTT. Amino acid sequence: CASSPDGVNTEAFF.

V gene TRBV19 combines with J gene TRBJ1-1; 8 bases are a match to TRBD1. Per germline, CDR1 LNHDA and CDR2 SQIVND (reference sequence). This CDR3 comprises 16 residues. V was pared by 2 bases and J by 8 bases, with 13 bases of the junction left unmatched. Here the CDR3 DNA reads TGTGCCAGTAGTATACGTTCCGGGACAGGAGGCCGAGAAGCTTTCTTT. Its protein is CASSIRSGTGGREAFF.

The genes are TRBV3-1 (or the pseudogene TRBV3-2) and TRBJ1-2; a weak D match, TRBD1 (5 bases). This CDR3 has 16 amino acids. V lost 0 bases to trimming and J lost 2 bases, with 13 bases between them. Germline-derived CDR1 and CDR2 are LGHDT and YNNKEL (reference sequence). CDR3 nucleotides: TGTGCCAGCAGCCAAGACCTGACAGCTACCAACTATGGCTACACCTTC. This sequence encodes CASSQDLTATNYGYTF.

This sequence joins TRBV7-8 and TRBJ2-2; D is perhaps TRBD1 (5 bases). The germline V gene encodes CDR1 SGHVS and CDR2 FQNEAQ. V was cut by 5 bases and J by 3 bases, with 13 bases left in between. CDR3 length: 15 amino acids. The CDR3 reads CASSTVGAYTGELFF. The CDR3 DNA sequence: TGTGCCAGCAGCACCGTAGGGGCCTACACCGGGGAGCTGTTTTTT.

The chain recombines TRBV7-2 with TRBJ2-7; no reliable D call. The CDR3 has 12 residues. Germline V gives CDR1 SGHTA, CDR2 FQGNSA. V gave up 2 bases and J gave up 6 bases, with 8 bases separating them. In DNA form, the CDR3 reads TGTGCCAGCAGCTTAAACGCCGGCGAGCAGTACTTC. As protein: CASSLNAGEQYF.

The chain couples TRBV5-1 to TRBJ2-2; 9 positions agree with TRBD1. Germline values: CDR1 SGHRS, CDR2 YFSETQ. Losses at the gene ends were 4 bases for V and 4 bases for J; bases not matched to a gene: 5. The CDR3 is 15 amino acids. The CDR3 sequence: CASSLGQGFTGELFF. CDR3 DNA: TGCGCCAGCAGCCTGGGACAGGGTTTCACCGGGGAGCTGTTTTTT. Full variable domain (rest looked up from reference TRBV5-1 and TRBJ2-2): KAGVTQTPRYLIKTRGQQVTLSCSPISGHRSVSWYQQTPGQGLQFLFEYFSETQRNKGNFPGRFSGRQFSNSRSEMNVSTLELGDSALYLCASSLGQGFTGELFFGEGSRLTVL.

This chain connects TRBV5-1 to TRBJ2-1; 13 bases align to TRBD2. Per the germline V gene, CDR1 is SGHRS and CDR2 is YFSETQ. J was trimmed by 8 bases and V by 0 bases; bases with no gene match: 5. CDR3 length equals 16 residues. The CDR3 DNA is TGCGCCAGCAGCTTGGGAGGACTAGCGGGGGTGGATGAGCAGTTCTTC. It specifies CASSLGGLAGVDEQFF.

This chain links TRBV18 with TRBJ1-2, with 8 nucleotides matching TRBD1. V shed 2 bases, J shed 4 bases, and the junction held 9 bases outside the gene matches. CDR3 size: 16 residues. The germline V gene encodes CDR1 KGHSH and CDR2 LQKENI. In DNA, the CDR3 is TGTGCCAGCTCACCAGGGACAGGTGCTGACTCCTATGGCTACACCTTC. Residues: CASSPGTGADSYGYTF. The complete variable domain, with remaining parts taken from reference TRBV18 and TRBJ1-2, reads NAGVMQNPRHLVRRRGQEARLRCSPMKGHSHVYWYRQLPEEGLKFMVYLQKENIIDESGMPKERFSAEFPKEGPSILRIQQVVRGDSAAYFCASSPGTGADSYGYTFGSGTRLTVV.

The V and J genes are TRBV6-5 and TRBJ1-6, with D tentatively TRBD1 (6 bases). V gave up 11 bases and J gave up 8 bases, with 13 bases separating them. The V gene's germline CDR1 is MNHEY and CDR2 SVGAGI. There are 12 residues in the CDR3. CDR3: CASSAGDSPLHF. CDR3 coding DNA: TGTGCCTCCTCGGCAGGGGATTCACCCCTCCACTTT.

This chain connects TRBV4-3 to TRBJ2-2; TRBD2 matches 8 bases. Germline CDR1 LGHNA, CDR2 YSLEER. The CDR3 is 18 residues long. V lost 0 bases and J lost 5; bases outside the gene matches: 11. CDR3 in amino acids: CASSQDPGRGARTGELFF. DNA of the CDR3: TGCGCCAGCAGCCAAGATCCGGGGCGGGGGGCAAGGACCGGGGAGCTGTTTTTT.

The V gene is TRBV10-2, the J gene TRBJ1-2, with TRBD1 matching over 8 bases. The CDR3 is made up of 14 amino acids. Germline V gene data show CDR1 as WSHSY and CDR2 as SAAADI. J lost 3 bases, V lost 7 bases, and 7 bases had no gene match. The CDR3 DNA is TGCGCCAGCACTGAAGGACAGGGCGACTATGGCTACACCTTC. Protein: CASTEGQGDYGYTF.

CDR3 in amino acids: CASSLKLDSGGGGELFF. The CDR3 DNA reads TGTGCCAGCAGCTTGAAGTTGGATAGCGGGGGAGGCGGGGAGCTGTTTTTT. The genes are TRBV5-4 and TRBJ2-2, with 9 bases identical to TRBD2. V gave up 1 base and J gave up 7 bases; unmatched junction bases: 11. The germline gives CDR1 SGHNT, CDR2 YYREEE (reference sequence). The CDR3 loop spans 17 amino acids.